A selection of T cell receptor beta chains follows, all from one sample in a study of vaccination and CD4 T cells after COVID-19. TCRdb ran MiXCR on the PCR reads and lists one entry per CDR3 protein. The sample consists of about 7,200 distinct CDR3 sequences, 30% to 40% of them appearing once. These TCRs are of unknown antigen specificity. Sequenced sample: CD4+ T cells from blood, cultured in vitro. The receptors here all came from a human donor in good health. The CDR3 runs from the conserved cysteine through the conserved F or W. D genes are given only for firm matches. Where a row states a size, it is once, few, many or the class of an expanded clone; other rows omit it.

. TRBJ1-5 TRBV7-2 . CASSTRSGSVQPQHF TGTGCCAGCAGCACAAGGTCTGGGTCGGTCCAGCCCCAGCATTTT
few TRBJ2-3 TRBV7-2 TRBD2 CASSLAGADTQYF TGTGCCAGCAGCTTGGCGGGAGCAGATACGCAGTATTTT
few TRBJ2-2 TRBV7-2 TRBD2 CASSLDGRAMGELFF TGTGCCAGCAGCTTAGACGGGAGGGCCATGGGGGAGCTGTTTTTT
. TRBJ1-5 TRBV30 . CACRHDSNQPQHF TGTGCCTGCCGACATGATAGCAATCAGCCCCAGCATTTT
medium-sized TRBJ1-1 TRBV5-1 . CASSFDRQEAFF TGCGCCAGCAGCTTTGACAGACAAGAAGCTTTCTTT
few TRBJ2-2 TRBV7-3 TRBD2 CASSLRTSGRVYTGELFF TGTGCCAGCAGCCTGCGGACTAGCGGGAGGGTTTACACCGGGGAGCTGTTTTTT
few TRBJ2-3 TRBV7-3 . CASAIQGGPTDTQYF TGTGCCAGCGCGATTCAGGGAGGCCCAACGGATACGCAGTATTTT
. TRBJ1-2 TRBV19 . CASCRGVNYGYTF TGTGCCAGTTGCCGTGGGGTGAACTATGGCTACACCTTC
few TRBJ2-7 TRBV7-6 TRBD2 CASSRTSGRVIYEQYF TGTGCCAGCAGCCGGACTAGCGGGAGGGTTATCTACGAGCAGTACTTC
. TRBJ2-3 TRBV6-2/TRBV6-3 . CASSYSTGHPSGTQYF TGTGCCAGCAGTTACTCGACGGGACACCCCTCAGGTACGCAGTATTTT